The entry below gives a single T cell receptor (beta chain) sequence along with its context. The antigen is undetermined. The data were taken from a study of CD8+CD57+ T cells in acquired aplastic anemia. About the research overall: Sorting CD4+ and CD8+ cells gave DNA averaging roughly 3.5 ug. General study findings and limits: There were roughly 30 CD8+ CDR3 sequences that occurred in both patients and controls.

Individuals selected for sequencing had exhibited CD8+CD57+ cell expansion on flow cytometry. This CDR3 has 15 residues. Germline CDR1 reads ENHRY; CDR2 reads SYGVKD. Trimming took 0 bases from V and 3 from J, leaving 12 bases between them. Profiling that covered TCR beta VDJ and CDR3 relied on genomic DNA as its template. TCRdb processed the reads anew with MiXCR; each CDR3 protein has one entry. The sample lists 250,000 to 350,000 distinct CDR3 sequences, under 60% occurring once. Sequencing was performed on sorted CD4+, CD8+, or CD8+CD57+ T cells (not recorded which) from PBMCs. The chain recombines TRBV10-3 with TRBJ2-7, with a possible D match to TRBD2 (5 bases). The TCR comes from a human donor with aplastic anemia. The CDR3 DNA reads TGTGCCATCAGTGAGTCTCAGGACTCCGACTACGAGCAGTACTTC. Encoded protein: CAISESQDSDYEQYF.